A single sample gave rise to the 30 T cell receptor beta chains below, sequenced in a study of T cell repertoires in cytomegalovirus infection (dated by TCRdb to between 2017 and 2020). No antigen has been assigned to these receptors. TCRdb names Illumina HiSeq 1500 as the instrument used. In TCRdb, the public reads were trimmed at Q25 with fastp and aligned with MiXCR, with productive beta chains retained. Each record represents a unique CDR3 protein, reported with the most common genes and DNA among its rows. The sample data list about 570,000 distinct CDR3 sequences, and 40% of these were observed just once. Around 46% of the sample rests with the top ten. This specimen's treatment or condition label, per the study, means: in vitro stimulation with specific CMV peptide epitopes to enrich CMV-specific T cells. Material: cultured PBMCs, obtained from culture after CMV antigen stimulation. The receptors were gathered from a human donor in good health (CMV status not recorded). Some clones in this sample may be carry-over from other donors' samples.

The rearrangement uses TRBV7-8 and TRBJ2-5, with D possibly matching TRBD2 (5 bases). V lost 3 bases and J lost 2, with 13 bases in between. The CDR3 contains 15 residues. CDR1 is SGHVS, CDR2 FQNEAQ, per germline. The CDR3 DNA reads TGTGCCAGCAGCTTCCAACGGACGGGACAAGAGACCCAGTACTTC. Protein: CASSFQRTGQETQYF.

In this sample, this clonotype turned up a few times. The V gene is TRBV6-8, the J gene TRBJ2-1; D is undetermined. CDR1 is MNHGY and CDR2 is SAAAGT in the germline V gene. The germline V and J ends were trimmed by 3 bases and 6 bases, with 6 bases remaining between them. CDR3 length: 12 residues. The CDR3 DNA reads TGTGCCAGCAGTTATCCAGGCAATGAGCAGTTCTTC. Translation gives CASSYPGNEQFF.

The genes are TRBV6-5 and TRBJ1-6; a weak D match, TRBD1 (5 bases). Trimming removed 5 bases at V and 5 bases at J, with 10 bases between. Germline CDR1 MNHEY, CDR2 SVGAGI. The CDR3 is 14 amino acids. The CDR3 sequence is CASSRGGDNSPLHF. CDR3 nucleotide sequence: TGTGCCAGCAGTAGGGGTGGGGATAATTCACCCCTCCACTTT.

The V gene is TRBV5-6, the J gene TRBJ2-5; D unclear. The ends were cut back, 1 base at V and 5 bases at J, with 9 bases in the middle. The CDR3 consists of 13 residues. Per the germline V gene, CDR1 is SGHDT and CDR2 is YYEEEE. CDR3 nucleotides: TGTGCCAGCAGCTTGAGGATCGTTGAGACCCAGTACTTC. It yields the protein CASSLRIVETQYF.

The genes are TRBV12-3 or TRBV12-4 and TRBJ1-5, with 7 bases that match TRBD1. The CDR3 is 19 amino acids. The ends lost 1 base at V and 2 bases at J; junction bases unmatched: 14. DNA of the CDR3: TGTGCCAGCAGTTTAGGCCCCTCCAGGGGGTTACAACGCAATCAGCCCCAGCATTTT. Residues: CASSLGPSRGLQRNQPQHF.

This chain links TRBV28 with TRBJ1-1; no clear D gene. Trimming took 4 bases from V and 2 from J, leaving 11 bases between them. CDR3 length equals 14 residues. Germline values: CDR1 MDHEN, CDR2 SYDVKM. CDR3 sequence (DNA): TGTGCCAGCAGTTCACCGTCGAAAAACACTGAAGCTTTCTTT. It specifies CASSSPSKNTEAFF. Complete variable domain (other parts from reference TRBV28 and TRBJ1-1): DVKVTQSSRYLVKRTGEKVFLECVQDMDHENMFWYRQDPGLGLRLIYFSYDVKMKEKGDIPEGYSVSREKKERFSLILESASTNQTSMYLCASSSPSKNTEAFFGQGTRLTVV.

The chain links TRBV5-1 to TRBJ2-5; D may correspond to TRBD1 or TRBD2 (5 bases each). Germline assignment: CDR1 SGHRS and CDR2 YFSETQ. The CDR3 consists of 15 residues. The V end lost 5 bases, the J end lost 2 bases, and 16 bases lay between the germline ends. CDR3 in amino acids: CASSYSPGPQETQYF. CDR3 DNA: TGCGCCAGCAGTTACTCTCCGGGACCACAAGAGACCCAGTACTTC.

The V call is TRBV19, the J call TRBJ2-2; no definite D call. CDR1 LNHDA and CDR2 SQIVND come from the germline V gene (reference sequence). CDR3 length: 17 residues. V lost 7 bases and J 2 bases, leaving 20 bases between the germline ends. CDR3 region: CASTKFSALLNTGELFF. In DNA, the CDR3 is TGTGCCAGTACCAAATTTTCTGCCCTTCTTAACACCGGGGAGCTGTTTTTT.

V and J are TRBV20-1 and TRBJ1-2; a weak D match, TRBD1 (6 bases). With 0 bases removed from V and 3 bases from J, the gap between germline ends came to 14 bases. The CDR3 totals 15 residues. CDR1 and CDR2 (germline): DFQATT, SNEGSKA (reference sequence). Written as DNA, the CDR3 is TGCAGTGCTAGAGATCATCAGGGGCTGGACTATGGCTACACCTTC. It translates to CSARDHQGLDYGYTF.

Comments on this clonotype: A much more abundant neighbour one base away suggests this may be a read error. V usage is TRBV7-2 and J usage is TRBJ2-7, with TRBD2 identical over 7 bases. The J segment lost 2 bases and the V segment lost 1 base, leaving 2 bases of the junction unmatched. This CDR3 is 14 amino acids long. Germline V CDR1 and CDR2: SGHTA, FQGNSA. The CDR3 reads CASSLGAGAYEQYV. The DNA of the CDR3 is TGTGCCAGCAGCTTAGGGGCGGGAGCCTACGAGCAGTACGTC.

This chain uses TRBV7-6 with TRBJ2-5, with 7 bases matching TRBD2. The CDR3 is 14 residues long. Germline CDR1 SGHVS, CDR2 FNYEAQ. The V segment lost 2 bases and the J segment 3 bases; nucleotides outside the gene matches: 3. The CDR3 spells CASSLWGREETQYF. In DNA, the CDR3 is TGTGCCAGCAGCTTATGGGGGAGGGAAGAGACCCAGTACTTC.

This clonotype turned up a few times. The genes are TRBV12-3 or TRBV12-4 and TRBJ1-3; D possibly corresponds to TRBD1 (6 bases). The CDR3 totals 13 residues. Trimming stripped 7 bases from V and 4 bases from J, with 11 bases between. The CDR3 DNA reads TGTGCCAGCACGAACAGGGCCGGAAACACCATATATTTT. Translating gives CASTNRAGNTIYF.

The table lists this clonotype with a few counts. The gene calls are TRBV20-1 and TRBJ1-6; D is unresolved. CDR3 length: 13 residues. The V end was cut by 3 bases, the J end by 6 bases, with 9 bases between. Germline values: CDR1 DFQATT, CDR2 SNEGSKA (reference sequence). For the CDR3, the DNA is TGCAGTGCTAGCCCCGATTCTAATTCACCCCTCCACTTT. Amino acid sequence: CSASPDSNSPLHF.

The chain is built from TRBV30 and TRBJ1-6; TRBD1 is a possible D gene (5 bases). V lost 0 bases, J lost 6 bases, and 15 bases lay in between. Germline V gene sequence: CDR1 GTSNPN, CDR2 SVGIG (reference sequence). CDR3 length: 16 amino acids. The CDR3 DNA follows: TGTGCCTGGAGTGTGGGGCAGTCCTGGAGTAATTCACCCCTCCACTTT. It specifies CAWSVGQSWSNSPLHF.

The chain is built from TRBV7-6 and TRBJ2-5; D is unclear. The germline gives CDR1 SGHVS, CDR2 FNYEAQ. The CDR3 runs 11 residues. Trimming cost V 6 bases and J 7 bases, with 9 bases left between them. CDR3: CASRKGGTQYF. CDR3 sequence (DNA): TGTGCCAGCAGGAAGGGCGGGACCCAGTACTTC.

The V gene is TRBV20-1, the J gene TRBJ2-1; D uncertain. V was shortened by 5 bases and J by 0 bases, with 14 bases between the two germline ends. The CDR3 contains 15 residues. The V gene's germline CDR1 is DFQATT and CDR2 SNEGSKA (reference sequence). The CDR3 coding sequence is TGCAGTGCTTATGGGGAATGGAGCTCCTACAATGAGCAGTTCTTC. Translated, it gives CSAYGEWSSYNEQFF.

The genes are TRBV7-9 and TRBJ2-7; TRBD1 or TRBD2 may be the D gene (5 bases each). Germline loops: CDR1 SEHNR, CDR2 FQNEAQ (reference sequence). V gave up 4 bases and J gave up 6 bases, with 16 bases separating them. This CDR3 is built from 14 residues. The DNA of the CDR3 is TGTGCCAGCAGCTCATCACCTGGGACGTTCGAGCAGTACTTC. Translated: CASSSSPGTFEQYF.

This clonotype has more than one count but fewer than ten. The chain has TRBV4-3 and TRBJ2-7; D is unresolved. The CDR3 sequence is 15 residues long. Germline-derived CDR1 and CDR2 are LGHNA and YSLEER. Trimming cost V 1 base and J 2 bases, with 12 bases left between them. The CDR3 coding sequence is TGCGCCAGCAGCCAAGCGCGGTTCCCCACCTACGAGCAGTACTTC. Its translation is CASSQARFPTYEQYF.

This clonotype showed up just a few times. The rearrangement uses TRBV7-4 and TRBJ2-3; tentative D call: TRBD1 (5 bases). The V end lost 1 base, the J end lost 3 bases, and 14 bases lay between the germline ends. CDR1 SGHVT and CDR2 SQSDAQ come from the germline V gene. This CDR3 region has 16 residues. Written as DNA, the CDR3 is TGTGCCAGCAGCTTAGGATCGGGTCAGGGAACAGATACGCAGTATTTT. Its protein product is CASSLGSGQGTDTQYF. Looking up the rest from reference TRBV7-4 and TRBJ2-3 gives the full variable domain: GAGVSQSPRYKVAKRGRDVALRCDSISGHVTLYWYRQTLGQGSEVLTYSQSDAQRDKSGRPSGRFSAERPERSVSTLKIQRTEQGDSAVYLCASSLGSGQGTDTQYFGPGTRLTVL.

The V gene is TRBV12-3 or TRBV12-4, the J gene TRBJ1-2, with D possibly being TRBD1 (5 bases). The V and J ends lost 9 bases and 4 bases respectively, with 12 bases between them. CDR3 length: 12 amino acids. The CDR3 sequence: CASVGTGYGYTF. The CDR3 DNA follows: TGTGCCAGTGTAGGGACGGGCTATGGCTACACCTTC.

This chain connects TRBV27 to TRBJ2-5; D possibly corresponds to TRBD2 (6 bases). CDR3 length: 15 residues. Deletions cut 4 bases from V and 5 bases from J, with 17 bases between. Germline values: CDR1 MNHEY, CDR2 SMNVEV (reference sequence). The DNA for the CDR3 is TGTGCCAGCAGTTCCCGTGGGAGACGGGGGGAGACCCAGTACTTC. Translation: CASSSRGRRGETQYF.

The CDR3 DNA is TGTGCCAGCAGTGGGGGCGCGTTTGGCTACACCTTC. This gives the protein CASSGGAFGYTF. The chain carries TRBV2 and TRBJ1-2, with a possible D match to TRBD1 (5 bases). V was cut by 4 bases and J by 7 bases, with 10 bases left in between. The V gene's germline CDR1 is SNHLY and CDR2 FYNNEI. This CDR3 has 12 amino acids.

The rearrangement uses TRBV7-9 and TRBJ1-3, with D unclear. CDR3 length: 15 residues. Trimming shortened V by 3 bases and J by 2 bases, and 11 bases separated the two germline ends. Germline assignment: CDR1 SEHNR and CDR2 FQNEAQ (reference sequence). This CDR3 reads CASSFYLMPGNTIYF. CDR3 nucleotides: TGTGCCAGCAGCTTCTACCTTATGCCTGGAAACACCATATATTTT.

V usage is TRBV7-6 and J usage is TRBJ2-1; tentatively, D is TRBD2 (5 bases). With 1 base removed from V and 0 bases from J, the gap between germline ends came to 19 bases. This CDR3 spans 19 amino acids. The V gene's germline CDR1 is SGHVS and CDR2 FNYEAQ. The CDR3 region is CASSLVSSGFGSSYNEQFF. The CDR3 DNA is TGTGCCAGCAGCTTAGTGTCCAGCGGATTTGGGAGCTCCTACAATGAGCAGTTCTTC.

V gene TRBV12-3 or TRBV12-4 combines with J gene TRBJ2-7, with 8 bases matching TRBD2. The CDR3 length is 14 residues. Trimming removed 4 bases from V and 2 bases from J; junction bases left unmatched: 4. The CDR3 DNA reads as TGTGCCAGCAGTTCTATTAGCGGGACCTACGAGCAGTACTTC. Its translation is CASSSISGTYEQYF.

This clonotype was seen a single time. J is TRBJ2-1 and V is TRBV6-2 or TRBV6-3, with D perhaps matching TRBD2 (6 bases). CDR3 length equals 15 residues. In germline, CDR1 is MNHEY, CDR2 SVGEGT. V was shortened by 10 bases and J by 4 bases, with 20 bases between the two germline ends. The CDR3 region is CATSPRTTIYNEQFF. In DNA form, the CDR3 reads TGTGCCACCTCGCCGAGGACTACCATTTACAATGAGCAGTTCTTC.

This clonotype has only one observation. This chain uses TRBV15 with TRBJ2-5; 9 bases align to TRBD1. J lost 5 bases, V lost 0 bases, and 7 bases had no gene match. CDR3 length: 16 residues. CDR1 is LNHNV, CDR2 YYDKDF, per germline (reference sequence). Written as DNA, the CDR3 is TGTGCCACCAGCAGAGAGAAAACAGGGGGCGGGGAGACCCAGTACTTC. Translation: CATSREKTGGGETQYF.

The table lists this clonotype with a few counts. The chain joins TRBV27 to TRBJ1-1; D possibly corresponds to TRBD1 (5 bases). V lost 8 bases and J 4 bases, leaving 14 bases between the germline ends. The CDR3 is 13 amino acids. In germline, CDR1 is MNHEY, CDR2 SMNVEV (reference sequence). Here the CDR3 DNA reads TGTGCCAGCCGAATTGGGGGGGGCACTGAAGCTTTCTTT. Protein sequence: CASRIGGGTEAFF.

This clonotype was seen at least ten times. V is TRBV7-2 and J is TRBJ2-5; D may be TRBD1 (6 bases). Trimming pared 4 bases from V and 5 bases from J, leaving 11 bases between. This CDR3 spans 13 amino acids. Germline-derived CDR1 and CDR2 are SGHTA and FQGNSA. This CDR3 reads CASSYRAQETQYF. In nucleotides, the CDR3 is TGTGCCAGCAGCTACAGGGCGCAGGAGACCCAGTACTTC. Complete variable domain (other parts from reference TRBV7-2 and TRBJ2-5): GAGVSQSPSNKVTEKGKDVELRCDPISGHTALYWYRQSLGQGLEFLIYFQGNSAPDKSGLPSDRFSAERTGGSVSTLTIQRTQQEDSAVYLCASSYRAQETQYFGPGTRLLVL.

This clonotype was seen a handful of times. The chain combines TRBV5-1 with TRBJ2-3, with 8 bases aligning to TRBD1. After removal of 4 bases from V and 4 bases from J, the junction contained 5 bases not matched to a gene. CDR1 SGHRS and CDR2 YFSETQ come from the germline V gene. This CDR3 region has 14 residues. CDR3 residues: CASSMDRVADTQYF. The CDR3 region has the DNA TGCGCCAGCAGCATGGACAGGGTGGCAGATACGCAGTATTTT.